This T cell receptor beta chain is from a study of cytomegalovirus exposure and HLA in healthy donors (dated by TCRdb to 2016 to 2017). Describing the broader study: According to an earlier analysis of 550 to 750 of the donors, 150 million to 200 million T cells yielded 100 million or so unique TCR beta sequences and about 300 Gb of sequence data. Approximately 300 gigabases of sequencing data and 91 million or so unique TCR sequences made up an early release that covered about 640 HLA-typed donors. The genetic ancestry cluster associated with self-reported Caucasian donors included over 65% of the 300 to 450 genotyped donors. The aim of the study was to test whether cataloging public T cell receptors could identify signatures of past pathogen exposure. The study profiled the T cell repertoires of approximately 700 subjects by immunosequencing and related them to cytomegalovirus serostatus. In addition to the first cohort of 650 to 800 subjects, a separate validation cohort of approximately 130 different subjects was used. The study combined high-throughput TCR immunosequencing, statistical association of individual TCRs with disease status, and machine learning to predict cytomegalovirus infection status. A later analysis re-examined previously published TCR beta repertoires from more than 550 donors and added high-resolution HLA genotyping to investigate patterns of TCR occurrence. In the later analysis, no new phenotypic data were used to find candidate immune exposures; instead, reliance was placed on TCR beta sequences and their occurrence across donors. An earlier analysis of fewer than 750 of the donors used high-throughput TCR beta sequencing to judge whether each TCR beta V gene segment behaved as functional or pseudogenic. Donor age, sex, ethnicity and CMV serostatus were collected together with the repertoire data. A later genetic analysis took genome-wide SNP genotypes for 398 of the 666 donors and used that subset as a discovery cohort. Every discovery cohort repertoire had been produced on one sequencing platform. HLA typing included class I and class II loci at four-digit resolution. The number of donors typed differed by locus, with 629-630 for A, B, C, DRB1 and DQB1, around 520 for DQA1, nearly 610 for DPA1, and around 460 for DPB1. Because of strong linkage in the cohort, 4 to 6 DR-DQ haplotypes were treated as single units for association and clustering. Among some 400 genotyped donors of the cohort, an average of roughly 240,000 unique TCR beta nucleotide sequences were sequenced per donor, 15% to 20% of them non-productive. General study outcomes and caveats: In vitro tests confirmed that a few of the cytomegalovirus-associated TCR beta chains recognize cytomegalovirus antigens. Because some donors lacked HLA typing at each locus, the association tests relied only on the typed subset. Across donors, most TCR sequences were observed very rarely, whereas some public TCRs were present in many individuals. It was suggested by the authors that the approach could potentially be generalized to other disease states and immunological phenotypes. Because counts were too low, 15 or so rarely observed V segments, including chromosome 9 orphons, were excluded from the earlier analysis of 587 of the donors. Roughly uniform sequencing depth across donors was assumed in presence/absence analyses, although this assumption may not hold. The study listed 164 TCR beta chains as associated with cytomegalovirus. According to a later analysis, parvovirus B19, influenza, CMV and Epstein-Barr virus appeared linked to several top co-occurrence clusters. An earlier analysis of several hundred of the donors showed that most TCR beta V segments appeared in productive rearrangements either about 87% or about 30% of the time, which broadly matched IMGT annotations. A further reported finding was that TCR beta sequences accurately predicted the HLA-A and HLA-B alleles for most subjects in the first cohort. A later analysis associated about 18,000 TCR beta sequences with specific HLA alleles at a false discovery rate of 0.05. According to a later analysis, most CMV-associated TCR beta chains appeared to be HLA-restricted, and the HLA associations seemed to be driven largely by CMV exposure. Linkage disequilibrium might explain the correlated functional status among segregating V segments, but an unknown experimental factor could not be ruled out. For the cohort, immune exposure information was limited to CMV serostatus. In a later genetic analysis, fewer N-insertions in productive TCRs were reported among donors in an Asian-associated ancestry cluster than the roughly 670-donor mean. In a later analysis, HLA-associated TCR beta chains were found to be more clonally expanded and to have lower generation probabilities than equally common non-associated chains. A later genetic analysis associated a missense DCLRE1C variant with V-gene and J-gene trimming of TCR beta chains, and an independent cohort replicated the association. Some IMGT-functional V segments, including TRBV6-2 and TRBV6-3, could not be told apart with the 87-base-pair reads, so those segments were excluded. Assigning TCR associations to individual alleles was difficult when HLA alleles, especially DR and DQ, strongly co-occurred. The sequencing pipeline was judged likely to have produced a cluster of highly shared sequence variants as a technical artifact. The classifier was reported to diagnose cytomegalovirus status with high specificity and sensitivity in both the original cohort and the validation cohort. The cohort was sequenced for TCR beta chains only, and without alpha or paired-chain data the features that could be detected were limited. A later analysis found that TCR association rates varied across HLA loci, with DRB1 alleles showing the most associated TCRs and HLA-C alleles the fewest.

Libraries were built with the immunoSEQ multiplex PCR assay. For the multiplex PCR, a mixture combining 60 forward primers for TCR Vbeta segments and 13 reverse primers for TCR Jbeta segments was used. Amplification of the CDR3 region of rearranged TCR beta genes was performed with a multiplex PCR assay on genomic DNA. The Illumina HiSeq System was used to sequence the amplified TCR beta libraries as 87-base-pair reads. On the study's bioinformatics: In a later analysis, some 80 million unique TCR beta chains were counted across the 650 to 750 repertoires, and roughly 9.9 million of these chains were shared by at least two donors. A nearest-neighbor algorithm error-corrected the raw reads and collapsed the reads into unique sequences, merging closely related sequences to remove PCR and sequencing errors. To assign V, D and J gene segments, CDR3 sequences were aligned to IMGT reference sequences. For a sequence to be retained, a match of at least six nucleotides to both a V gene segment and a J gene segment was required. Rearrangements were classified as productive when the CDR3 lacked stop codons and remained in frame with V and J, and all other rearrangements were classified as non-productive. Following IMGT convention, CDR3 was defined as the stretch from the second conserved V-encoded cysteine to the conserved J-encoded phenylalanine. The earlier analysis of about 610 of the donors excluded sequences that lacked an unambiguous match to a single V gene segment. In an earlier analysis of 450 to 750 of the donors, a V segment was called functional when productive rearrangements were above 56.7%, and segregating when the standard deviation between donors exceeded 5%. A statistical classification framework was built for diagnosing cytomegalovirus status from the catalog of TCR beta chain sequences. In a later analysis, TCR nucleotide sequences were compared against IMGT/GENE-DB human TR gene sequences so that V and J genes could be assigned. The TCRdist pipeline was used in a later analysis to assign CDR3 sequences and most-parsimonious VDJ recombination scenarios. In a later analysis, each TCR beta chain was defined by its CDR3 amino acid sequence together with its V-gene family, and reads lacking a unique V-gene family were excluded. In a later analysis, several hundred highly shared, low-generation-probability nucleotide sequences were removed to address suspected cross-contamination and a sequencing artifact. A later analysis calculated a clonal expansion index for each public chain from normalized within-repertoire ranks of inferred template counts. Generation probabilities in a later analysis came from a VDJ recombination model fitted to out-of-frame rearrangements, and those results were checked against IGoR. In a later analysis, hypergeometric tests were used to score TCR-TCR, TCR-HLA and TCR-CMV co-occurrence, with a repertoire-size bias correction applied to TCR pairs. To estimate false discovery rates, a later analysis permuted the HLA or CMV assignments 20 times. In a later analysis, co-occurring TCRs were grouped with DBSCAN, and TCRdist sequence similarity was added when clustering was performed within HLA-allele-positive subsets. Repertoires with fewer than 30,000 or more than 120,000 public chains were left out of co-occurrence clustering, as were four to six repertoires with anomalous nucleotide sharing. The table was pulled from immuneACCESS by TCRdb, which kept in-frame rearrangements only. Such tables lose some clones; where checked, under half of the loss comes from unresolved V genes, and the rest has no known cause. From that table come the V and J calls and clone size; the DNA was used to work out D and trimming. For this sample, the table gives 90,000 to 130,000 clones. Of the sample, about 6.8% falls within the top ten clones.

The CDR3 starts with the cysteine, ends with the phenylalanine, and has 17 residues. The kept DNA is CDR3 alone, 51 bases in frame from the first base. Trimming costs V 4 bases and J 0 bases, and their ends lie 19 bases apart. CDR1 SGHRS and CDR2 YFSETQ are derived from the germline V gene. Comment on this clone: Its recognized antigen is unknown.

The cohort consisted of fewer than 700 healthy bone marrow donors. Cohort members were all nominally healthy when sampled, although unrecorded immune exposures were likely present. The donor tested CMV seropositive, placing the donor among the approximately 310 seropositive members of the cohort. A peripheral blood sample was collected from each donor, and TCR beta sequencing was performed on peripheral blood mononuclear cells. The Qiagen DNeasy Blood Extraction Kit was used to extract genomic DNA from the blood cell samples. This receptor was identified in a man aged 40-55 years in good health and CMV-seropositive. The chain employs TRBV5-1 and TRBJ1-1, with TRBD1 perhaps the D gene, on 5 matching bases. The specimen sequenced was PBMCs. The DNA is TGCGCCAGCAGCCCCCATGTCGGGGGGTTAATGAACACTGAAGCTTTCTTT. This codes for CASSPHVGGLMNTEAFF.